A selection of T cell receptor beta chains follows, all from one sample in a study of early stage breast cancer tumors. The assay was immunoSEQ multiplex PCR, and TCRdb's table has in-frame clones only and misses some. Among 50,000 to 65,000 clones listed, 90% to 95% were seen once. Sequenced sample: blood. The receptors come from a person aged 65 to 79 with breast cancer. Each CDR3 is given with its conserved first and last residue. D genes are given only for firm matches. For some rows the clone size is stated as once, few or many, or as a class when expanded; others skip it.

d_call j_call clone_size v_call cdr3_aa cdr3_nt
. TRBJ2-6 . TRBV4-1 CASSPRISGANVLTF TGCGCCAGCAGCCCCAGGATCTCTGGGGCCAACGTCCTGACTTTC
TRBD1 TRBJ1-5 . TRBV19 CASSFTGGYNQPQHF TGTGCCAGTAGTTTTACAGGGGGCTACAATCAGCCCCAGCATTTT
. TRBJ2-1 . TRBV7-2 CASSSDYTSEQFF TGTGCCAGCAGCTCGGACTATACAAGTGAGCAGTTCTTC
. TRBJ1-1 . TRBV14 CASSRLLENTEAFF TGTGCCAGCAGCCGCCTCTTAGAGAACACTGAAGCTTTCTTT
. TRBJ1-6 few TRBV20-1 CSGHGILHF TGCAGTGGGCACGGGATCCTCCACTTT
TRBD1 TRBJ1-2 . TRBV2 CASSQGARGYTF TGTGCCAGCAGTCAGGGGGCAAGGGGCTACACCTTC
. TRBJ2-7 . TRBV13 CASSLDASYEQYF TGTGCCAGCAGCTTAGATGCCAGCTACGAGCAGTACTTC
. TRBJ1-5 once TRBV19 CASSKGQNGNQPQHF TGTGCCAGTAGCAAAGGACAGAATGGCAATCAGCCCCAGCATTTT
. TRBJ1-6 . TRBV7-9 CASSPHFESPLHF TGTGCCAGCAGCCCACATTTCGAATCACCCCTCCACTTT
TRBD1 TRBJ1-4 . TRBV10-3 CAIRGDSNEKLFF TGTGCCATCAGGGGGGACAGCAATGAAAAACTGTTTTTT
. TRBJ2-6 once TRBV28 CASSSSGLRSGANVLTF TGTGCCAGCAGTTCCTCGGGACTTCGCTCTGGGGCCAACGTCCTGACTTTC
TRBD2 TRBJ2-7 . TRBV4-2 CASSPAGRGSEQYF TGTGCCAGCAGCCCAGCGGGACGCGGGAGCGAGCAGTACTTC
. TRBJ1-5 . TRBV19 CASKGQPYSNQPQHF TGTGCCAGTAAGGGACAACCCTATAGCAATCAGCCCCAGCATTTT
TRBD1 TRBJ1-2 once TRBV7-3 CASSSSRDSIYGYTF TGTGCCAGCAGCTCCAGCCGGGACAGCATATATGGCTACACCTTC
TRBD2 TRBJ2-5 . TRBV11-3 CASSLGGGSQETQYF TGTGCCAGCAGCTTAGGGGGGGGTTCACAAGAGACCCAGTACTTC
TRBD1 TRBJ2-7 . TRBV5-1 CASSLGTGAEGEQYF TGCGCCAGCAGCTTGGGGACAGGGGCGGAGGGCGAGCAGTACTTC
TRBD1 TRBJ1-3 . TRBV2 CASSEGQGIGNTIYF TGTGCCAGCAGTGAAGGACAGGGAATTGGAAACACCATATATTTT
. TRBJ2-1 . TRBV19 CASSRTTVSYNEQFF TGTGCCAGTAGTAGGACTACCGTCTCCTACAATGAGCAGTTCTTC
. TRBJ2-1 . TRBV11-2 CASSSGLGAYNEQFF TGTGCCAGCAGCTCCGGACTGGGCGCTTACAATGAGCAGTTCTTC
TRBD2 TRBJ2-1 . TRBV6-6 CASRGPAGGANEQFF TGTGCCAGCAGGGGGCCAGCGGGAGGGGCCAATGAGCAGTTCTTC
TRBD1 TRBJ1-2 . TRBV7-2 CASSLDRENGYTF TGTGCCAGCAGCCTAGACAGGGAGAATGGCTACACCTTC
. TRBJ2-5 . TRBV23-1 CASSTGFPLCETQYF TGCGCCAGCAGTACAGGGTTTCCCCTGTGCGAGACCCAGTACTTC
. TRBJ2-1 once TRBV6-6 CASSYSVTGYNEQFF TGTGCCAGCAGTTACTCAGTGACAGGTTACAATGAGCAGTTCTTC
. TRBJ1-5 . TRBV5-4 CASSFGGNSNQPQHF TGTGCCAGCAGCTTCGGAGGGAATAGCAATCAGCCCCAGCATTTT
. TRBJ2-7 . TRBV7-2 CASSLDTYEQYF TGTGCCAGCAGCCTGGACACCTACGAGCAGTACTTC